Each of the 27 T cell receptor beta chains below was sequenced from the same sample in a study of cytomegalovirus exposure and HLA in healthy donors. PCR amplification relied on 60 Vbeta primers (plus 13 Jbeta primers). Assay used: immunoSEQ multiplex PCR; TCRdb lists only in-frame clones, some missing. The sample consists of about 96,000 clones, 65% to 80% of them appearing once. Sequenced sample: PBMCs. These receptors came from a woman between 65 and 79 years old in good health and CMV-seropositive.

Here the CDR3 DNA reads TGCGCCAGCAGTGAGTCCCCGGGGACAGATACGCAGTATTTT. This translates into CASSESPGTDTQYF. The chain employs TRBV10-1 and TRBJ2-3, with D maybe TRBD2 (5 bases). Germline V CDR1 and CDR2: WNHNN, SYGVQD (reference sequence). The V gene lost 0 bases and the J gene lost 3 bases, with 7 bases spanning the gap. CDR3 length equals 14 residues.

V and J are TRBV5-4 and TRBJ2-1, with 9 bases lining up with TRBD1. There are 16 residues in the CDR3. Germline V gene sequence: CDR1 SGHNT, CDR2 YYREEE (reference sequence). V shed 1 base and J 9 bases; nucleotides not matched to a gene: 11. CDR3 protein: CASSLPGQGILGEQFF. The DNA of the CDR3 is TGTGCCAGCAGCTTGCCTGGACAGGGGATACTGGGTGAGCAGTTCTTC.

The V call is TRBV9, the J call TRBJ1-1, with TRBD1 matching 9 bases. The CDR3 has 15 amino acids. V lost 4 bases, J lost 4 bases, and 8 bases stayed unmatched. Germline V lookup: CDR1 SGDLS, CDR2 YYNGEE. The CDR3 reads CASSSTTGGITEAFF. In DNA, the CDR3 is TGTGCCAGCAGCTCGACTACAGGGGGCATCACTGAAGCTTTCTTT.

The rearrangement joins TRBV7-2 to TRBJ1-2; possible D gene TRBD1, 5 bases. Germline values: CDR1 SGHTA, CDR2 FQGNSA. Trimming pared 1 base from V and 7 bases from J, leaving 13 bases between. The CDR3 extends over 14 amino acids. This chain's CDR3 is CASSLDPGRGGYTF. The CDR3 DNA reads as TGTGCCAGCAGCTTAGACCCCGGGAGGGGTGGCTACACCTTC.

This clone has a single count. The gene calls are TRBV5-5 and TRBJ2-5; TRBD1 matches at 7 bases. Germline-derived CDR1 and CDR2 are SGHKS and YYEKEE (reference sequence). The CDR3 covers 14 residues. Trimming removed 6 bases from V and 4 bases from J; junction bases left unmatched: 9. CDR3 region: CASKPSGGLETQYF. The CDR3 coding sequence is TGTGCCAGCAAGCCGTCAGGGGGATTAGAGACCCAGTACTTC.

This sequence joins TRBV18 and TRBJ2-7; D call uncertain. With 3 bases removed from V and 2 bases from J, the gap between germline ends came to 8 bases. There are 13 residues in the CDR3. Germline lookup yields CDR1 KGHSH and CDR2 LQKENI. CDR3 DNA sequence: TGTGCCAGCTCACCCCGCGAGGCCTACGAGCAGTACTTC. Translating gives CASSPREAYEQYF.

This chain joins TRBV6-5 and TRBJ2-3, with 11 bases fitting TRBD1. After removal of 1 base from V and 3 bases from J, the junction contained 3 bases not matched to a gene. Germline lookup yields CDR1 MNHEY and CDR2 SVGAGI. CDR3 length: 16 amino acids. The CDR3 nucleotides read TGTGCCAGCAGTTACTTTGGACAGGGGGCAACAGATACGCAGTATTTT. This gives the protein CASSYFGQGATDTQYF.

The chain uses TRBV7-2 and TRBJ1-5; D call uncertain. Trimming left V 5 bases short and J 0 bases short, with 5 bases between. The CDR3 loop spans 13 amino acids. Germline loops: CDR1 SGHTA, CDR2 FQGNSA. The CDR3 nucleotides read TGTGCCAGCAGCCCATTTAGCAATCAGCCCCAGCATTTT. It specifies CASSPFSNQPQHF. Combining the CDR3 with reference TRBV7-2 and TRBJ1-5 gives the whole variable domain GAGVSQSPSNKVTEKGKDVELRCDPISGHTALYWYRQSLGQGLEFLIYFQGNSAPDKSGLPSDRFSAERTGGSVSTLTIQRTQQEDSAVYLCASSPFSNQPQHFGDGTRLSIL.

The chain joins TRBV5-1 to TRBJ2-1; the D gene is possibly TRBD2 (5 bases). Germline CDR1 and CDR2: SGHRS and YFSETQ. Trimming removed 2 bases from V and 6 bases from J, with 12 bases in between. The CDR3 extends over 14 amino acids. The chain's CDR3 is CASSLPLEANEQFF. As DNA, the CDR3 is TGCGCCAGCAGCTTACCACTAGAGGCCAATGAGCAGTTCTTC.

This clone was seen only a few times. Other DNA variants within this sample encode the same CDR3. The chain is built from TRBV7-2 and TRBJ1-3; 7 bases map to TRBD1. The CDR3 length is 14 residues. V dropped 5 bases and J dropped 4; count of bases not matched to a gene: 5. The germline V gene has CDR1 SGHTA and CDR2 FQGNSA. This chain's CDR3 is CASSLQGLGNTIYF. DNA for the CDR3: TGTGCCAGCAGCCTACAGGGGTTAGGAAACACCATATATTTT.

This chain links TRBV6-1 with TRBJ1-1; TRBD1 aligns across 8 bases. V dropped 11 bases and J dropped 3; count of bases not matched to a gene: 8. This CDR3 has 13 amino acids. Germline CDR1 MNHNS, CDR2 SASEGT. CDR3 DNA: TGTGCCTCTCGACAGGGGATTTACACTGAAGCTTTCTTT. Its protein product is CASRQGIYTEAFF.

This chain joins TRBV5-1 and TRBJ2-2; 10 bases map to TRBD1. The V gene end was trimmed by 3 bases and the J gene end by 5 bases; junction bases not matched to a gene: 4. The CDR3 has 15 residues. Germline V gene sequence: CDR1 SGHRS, CDR2 YFSETQ. The CDR3 here is CASSSGTGVTGELFF. CDR3 nucleotide sequence: TGCGCCAGCAGCTCAGGGACAGGGGTAACCGGGGAGCTGTTTTTT.

This clone was found once. The chain couples TRBV19 to TRBJ1-2, with TRBD1 identical over 8 bases. The J segment lost 3 bases and the V segment lost 3 bases, leaving 12 bases of the junction unmatched. The CDR3 sequence is 17 residues long. Germline assignment: CDR1 LNHDA and CDR2 SQIVND (reference sequence). CDR3: CASSIRDRRLEDYGYTF. The CDR3 bases are TGTGCCAGTAGTATTCGGGACAGGAGGTTAGAGGACTATGGCTACACCTTC. The full variable domain, with the rest looked up from reference TRBV19 and TRBJ1-2, is DGGITQSPKYLFRKEGQNVTLSCEQNLNHDAMYWYRQDPGQGLRLIYYSQIVNDFQKGDIAEGYSVSREKKESFPLTVTSAQKNPTAFYLCASSIRDRRLEDYGYTFGSGTRLTVV.

V usage is TRBV29-1 and J usage is TRBJ2-3, with 7 bases identical to TRBD2. CDR1 SQVTM and CDR2 ANQGSEA come from the germline V gene. The CDR3 contains 15 residues. V lost 4 bases, J lost 5 bases, and 12 bases stayed unmatched. CDR3 sequence reads: CSVVLFGLGQDTQYF. CDR3 coding DNA: TGCAGCGTTGTTTTATTTGGACTAGGGCAAGATACGCAGTATTTT.

This clone qualifies as medium-sized. V usage is TRBV11-2 and J usage is TRBJ2-5; 12 positions match TRBD2. Losses at the gene ends were 3 bases for V and 4 bases for J; bases not matched to a gene: 15. The CDR3 consists of 19 residues. CDR1 and CDR2 from the germline V gene are SGHAT and FQNNGV. The CDR3 bases are TGTGCCAGCAGCTTCGATAGAGCGGCTAGCGGGAGGGCCAGAGAGACCCAGTACTTC. This gives the protein CASSFDRAASGRARETQYF.

The chain is built from TRBV10-2 and TRBJ1-5; D may be TRBD1 (5 bases). Trimming stripped 0 bases from V and 7 bases from J, with 13 bases between. Germline lookup yields CDR1 WSHSY and CDR2 SAAADI. The CDR3 sequence is 15 residues long. DNA for the CDR3: TGCGCCAGCAGTGAGTCGGGGACTTTTAGGCAGCCCCAGCATTTT. This gives the protein CASSESGTFRQPQHF.

V usage is TRBV9 and J usage is TRBJ2-2; 8 positions match TRBD1. Germline-derived CDR1 and CDR2 are SGDLS and YYNGEE. This CDR3 spans 15 amino acids. V was clipped by 0 bases and J by 6 bases; unmatched bases: 4. Here the CDR3 reads CASSVGTGWAGELFF. For the CDR3, the DNA is TGTGCCAGCAGCGTAGGGACAGGGTGGGCCGGGGAGCTGTTTTTT.

This clone was observed a few times. The rearrangement joins TRBV4-1 to TRBJ1-3, with D possibly TRBD1 on 5 matching bases. The CDR3 sequence is 16 residues long. Trimming removed 1 base at V and 3 bases at J, with 13 bases between. The germline V gene has CDR1 MGHRA and CDR2 YSYEKL. DNA for the CDR3: TGCGCCAGCAGCCAAGGTGGCAGGGCCGGTGGAAACACCATATATTTT. Protein sequence: CASSQGGRAGGNTIYF.

The chain employs TRBV11-2 and TRBJ2-2; 7 bases line up with TRBD2. Per the germline V gene, CDR1 is SGHAT and CDR2 is FQNNGV. Germline trimming cut 6 bases from V and 1 base from J; bases unmatched to any gene: 8. This CDR3 region has 16 residues. CDR3 loop: CASSYSRGVNTGELFF. The CDR3 nucleotides are TGTGCCAGCAGTTACTCCCGGGGGGTGAACACCGGGGAGCTGTTTTTT.

This clone was counted a few times. The rearrangement uses TRBV28 and TRBJ2-1; 10 positions match TRBD1. V was clipped by 5 bases and J by 7 bases; unmatched bases: 8. This CDR3 is built from 15 residues. Per germline, CDR1 MDHEN and CDR2 SYDVKM. The CDR3 DNA sequence: TGTGCCAGCAGTATCGCGGGACAGGGGAAGAATGAGCAGTTCTTC. Its protein product is CASSIAGQGKNEQFF.

As regards this clone: A junction end diverges from the germline sequence, so it may reflect a read error. The CDR3 spells CASSSGTSGATDTQYF. CDR3 bases: TGTGCTAGCAGCTCGGGGACTAGCGGGGCCACAGATACGCAGTATTTT. V gene TRBV7-7 combines with J gene TRBJ2-3, with TRBD2 identical over 13 bases. The CDR3 runs 16 residues. Germline CDR1 is SSHAT and CDR2 is FNYEAQ (reference sequence).

The chain employs TRBV27 and TRBJ2-7; D is uncertain. Trimming removed 0 bases at V and 2 bases at J, with 5 bases between. The CDR3 loop spans 13 amino acids. Germline values: CDR1 MNHEY, CDR2 SMNVEV (reference sequence). The chain's CDR3 is CASSLSPTYEQYF. In nucleotides, the CDR3 is TGTGCCAGCAGTTTATCCCCCACCTACGAGCAGTACTTC.

The chain has TRBV19 and TRBJ2-3, with D possibly being TRBD1 (5 bases). CDR3 length: 17 amino acids. Trimming removed 1 base at V and 2 bases at J, with 16 bases between. In germline, CDR1 is LNHDA, CDR2 SQIVND (reference sequence). The CDR3 protein is CASSIGPGRAYTDTQYF. The CDR3 DNA reads as TGTGCCAGTAGTATAGGGCCGGGCAGGGCGTACACAGATACGCAGTATTTT.

The CDR3 sequence: CASSSRDRGSETQYF. In nucleotides, the CDR3 is TGTGCCAGCAGCTCCCGGGACAGGGGGTCAGAGACCCAGTACTTC. The chain carries TRBV5-4 and TRBJ2-5; the match to TRBD1 covers 11 bases. Losses at the gene ends were 3 bases for V and 4 bases for J; bases not matched to a gene: 5. The CDR3 loop spans 15 amino acids. CDR1 SGHNT and CDR2 YYREEE come from the germline V gene (reference sequence).

In DNA, the CDR3 is TGTGCCACAGGGGATCCAGAGCCCCAGCATTTT. It specifies CATGDPEPQHF. The V gene is TRBV15, the J gene TRBJ1-5; weak D call: TRBD1 (5 bases). The ends were cut back, 9 bases at V and 8 bases at J, with 11 bases in the middle. Germline assignment: CDR1 LNHNV and CDR2 YYDKDF (reference sequence). The CDR3 covers 11 residues.

The chain joins TRBV7-9 to TRBJ2-5; tentatively, D is TRBD1 (6 bases). The V gene's germline CDR1 is SEHNR and CDR2 FQNEAQ (reference sequence). CDR3 length: 15 residues. The V end lost 1 base, the J end lost 1 base, and 10 bases lay between the germline ends. The CDR3 region is CASSLGDRIQETQYF. CDR3 nucleotide sequence: TGTGCCAGCAGCTTAGGTGACAGGATCCAAGAGACCCAGTACTTC.

The chain uses TRBV5-6 and TRBJ2-3; D may be TRBD1 (6 bases). Germline V gene data show CDR1 as SGHDT and CDR2 as YYEEEE. This CDR3 is built from 14 residues. The V end lost 4 bases, the J end lost 2 bases, and 11 bases lay between the germline ends. DNA of the CDR3: TGTGCCAGCAGCGTGGGACACAACACAGATACGCAGTATTTT. This translates into CASSVGHNTDTQYF.